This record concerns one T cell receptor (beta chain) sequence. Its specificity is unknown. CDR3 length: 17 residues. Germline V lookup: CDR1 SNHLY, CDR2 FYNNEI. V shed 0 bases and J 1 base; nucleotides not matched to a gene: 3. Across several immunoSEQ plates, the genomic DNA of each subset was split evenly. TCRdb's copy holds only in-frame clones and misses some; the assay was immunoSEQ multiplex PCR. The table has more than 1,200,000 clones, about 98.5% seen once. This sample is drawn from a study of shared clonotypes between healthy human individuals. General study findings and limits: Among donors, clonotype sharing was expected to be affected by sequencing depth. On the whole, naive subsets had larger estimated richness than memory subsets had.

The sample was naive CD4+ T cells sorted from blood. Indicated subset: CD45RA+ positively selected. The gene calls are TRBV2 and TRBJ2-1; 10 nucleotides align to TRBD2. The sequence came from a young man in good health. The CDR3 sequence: CASSEAASGSSYNEQFF. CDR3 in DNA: TGTGCCAGCAGTGAAGCGGCTAGCGGGAGTTCCTACAATGAGCAGTTCTTC.